This record concerns one TCR beta chain sequence. Its antigen is currently not known. Nothing much larger sits one base from this clone, and base qualities are not available. Library generation was performed with PCR. Sequencing instrument: Illumina HiSeq 2500. To normalize quantification of the TCRbeta repertoire, the TCR libraries were built with molecular barcoding that relied on unique molecular identifiers. TCRdb passed the public sequencing reads through fastp at Q25 and MiXCR, retaining productive beta sequences. A single entry per CDR3 protein holds the most common genes and DNA from its merged rows. Present in this sample are around 670,000 distinct CDR3 sequences, about 12% of which were seen just once. The ten largest clones take up roughly 0.84% of the sample. This entry is derived from a study of T-cell reconstitution after alpha-beta-depleted transplantation in children listed by TCRdb under 2016. For the study in its entirety: Using TCR repertoire profiling, the study followed T-cell immune reconstitution in a quantitative way in children after TCRalphabeta/CD19-depleted allogeneic hematopoietic cell transplantation. Results and caveats for the whole study, not just this receptor: Over subsequent months, a decline in hyperexpanded clone frequencies was noted, and after one year, T-cell counts and TCRbeta diversity were mostly ascribed to newly produced T cells. The apparently early alphabetaT-cell count recovery about two months after transplant was reportedly dependent on only several hundred rapidly expanded clones derived from non-depleted graft cells. The high TCRbeta diversity at day 60 in some patients was ascribed to recipient T cells and intrathymic progenitors that had survived conditioning.

The treatment or condition label corresponds to: allogeneic hematopoietic cell transplantation with graft depleted of TCRalphabeta T cells and CD19 B cells. Transplant recipients were children who received TCRalphabeta/CD19-depleted allogeneic hematopoietic cell grafts. V sheds 5 bases and J sheds 3 bases, leaving 23 bases between their ends. The CDR3 runs 16 amino acids, cysteine and phenylalanine included. Just the 48-base CDR3 DNA is kept, in frame starting at base 1. Looking up the germline V gene (reference sequence) yields CDR1 DFQATT and CDR2 SNEGSKA. Rearrangement joined TRBV20-1 to TRBJ2-7; TRBD2 is a weak D gene call, 6 bases matching. This specimen was PBMCs, taken before TCRalphabeta/CD19-depleted stem cell transplant. The clonotype was recovered from a girl between 2 and 10 years old with congenital amegakaryocytic thrombocytopenia, due to receive a stem cell transplant. This receptor carries the CDR3 CSAPQPLRGLGYEQYF. The nucleotides read TGCAGTGCTCCCCAACCGTTGCGGGGTTTGGGCTACGAGCAGTACTTC.